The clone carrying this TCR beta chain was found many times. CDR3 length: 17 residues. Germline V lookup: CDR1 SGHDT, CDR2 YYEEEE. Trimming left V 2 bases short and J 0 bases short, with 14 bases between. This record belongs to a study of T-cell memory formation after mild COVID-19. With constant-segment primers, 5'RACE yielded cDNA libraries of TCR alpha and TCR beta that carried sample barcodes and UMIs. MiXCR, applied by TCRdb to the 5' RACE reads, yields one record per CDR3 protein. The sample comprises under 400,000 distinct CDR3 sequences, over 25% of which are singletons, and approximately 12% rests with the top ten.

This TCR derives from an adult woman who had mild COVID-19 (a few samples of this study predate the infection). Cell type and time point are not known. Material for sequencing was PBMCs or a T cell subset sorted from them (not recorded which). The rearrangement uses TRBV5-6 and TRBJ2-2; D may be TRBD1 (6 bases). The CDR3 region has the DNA TGTGCCAGCAGCTTATTACAGGGCCTTTCGAACACCGGGGAGCTGTTTTTT. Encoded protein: CASSLLQGLSNTGELFF.